This is a list of T cell receptor beta chains from one sample in a study of CD8+ T cells in alopecia areata. The protocol was immunoSEQ multiplex PCR, while the TCRdb copy is restricted to in-frame clones and leaves out a portion. The sample lists 200,000 or so clones, 58% occurring once. Sequenced material: CD4+ T cells sorted from blood, taken at week 24, from a patient treated with tofacitinib. These receptors were obtained from a human donor with alopecia areata. The CDR3 runs from the conserved cysteine through the conserved F or W. The order of the fields is CDR3 length, V gene, J gene, D gene, clone size, CDR3 protein, CDR3 DNA. A D gene is named only where the DNA matches it firmly. Part of the rows lack a size; the others show once, few, many or a class for expanded clones.

>15|TRBV18|TRBJ2-5|.|.
CASSPPAGSQETQYF
TGTGCCAGCTCACCACCGGCGGGCAGCCAAGAGACCCAGTACTTC
>14|TRBV7-6|TRBJ1-1|.|few
CASSGGRERTEAFF
TGTGCCAGCAGCGGGGGAAGGGAGCGGACTGAAGCTTTCTTT
>15|TRBV27|TRBJ2-5|.|.
CASSSLLDSQETQYF
TGTGCCAGCAGTTCCCTACTTGACAGTCAAGAGACCCAGTACTTC
>16|TRBV7-2|TRBJ2-1|.|few
CASSLYNGGIDNEQFF
TGTGCCAGCAGCTTATATAATGGGGGGATCGACAATGAGCAGTTCTTC
>16|TRBV9|TRBJ2-1|TRBD2|.
CASSETSGGIYNEQFF
TGTGCCAGCAGCGAAACTAGCGGGGGAATCTACAATGAGCAGTTCTTC
>13|TRBV29-1|TRBJ1-1|TRBD1|.
CSVERQGGTEAFF
TGCAGCGTTGAAAGGCAGGGGGGTACTGAAGCTTTCTTT
>15|TRBV4-2|TRBJ1-2|TRBD1|once
CASSHHSDRGYGYTF
TGTGCCAGCAGCCACCATTCGGACAGGGGTTATGGCTACACCTTC
>12|TRBV29-1|TRBJ2-5|.|.
CSVGGVQETQYF
TGCAGCGTTGGGGGAGTCCAAGAGACCCAGTACTTC
>15|TRBV7-2|TRBJ2-5|TRBD2|.
CASSLVGLAGETQYF
TGTGCCAGCAGCTTAGTTGGTCTAGCGGGCGAGACCCAGTACTTC
>16|TRBV11-2|TRBJ2-3|TRBD1|few
CASSSPNGQVTDTQYF
TGTGCCAGCAGCTCCCCTAACGGACAGGTCACAGATACGCAGTATTTT
>13|TRBV29-1|TRBJ2-5|.|.
CSVPTPYQETQYF
TGCAGCGTCCCGACCCCGTACCAAGAGACCCAGTACTTC
>14|TRBV5-6|TRBJ2-5|.|.
CASSLGTSQETQYF
TGTGCCAGCAGCTTGGGTACTAGCCAAGAGACCCAGTACTTC
>12|TRBV7-9|TRBJ2-1|.|.
CASSFSGNEQFF
TGTGCCAGCAGCTTTTCCGGCAATGAGCAGTTCTTC
>13|TRBV30|TRBJ2-2|.|once
CAWSSQLTGELFF
TGTGCCTGGAGTTCACAGCTCACCGGGGAGCTGTTTTTT
>14|TRBV7-9|TRBJ2-7|TRBD1|.
CASSASGTAYEQYF
TGTGCCAGCTCCGCATCCGGGACAGCCTACGAGCAGTACTTC
>16|TRBV30|TRBJ2-7|TRBD1|.
CAWMTPGQGRNYEQYF
TGTGCCTGGATGACCCCCGGACAGGGGAGGAACTACGAGCAGTACTTC
>14|TRBV5-1|TRBJ2-7|.|.
CASSVTVGSDEQYF
TGCGCCAGCAGCGTGACAGTAGGTAGCGACGAGCAGTACTTC
>12|TRBV29-1|TRBJ1-5|.|.
CSVGGRGQPQHF
TGCAGCGTTGGAGGGCGCGGGCAGCCCCAGCATTTT
>15|TRBV11-1|TRBJ1-5|TRBD1|.
CAIRGSPTSNQPQHF
TGTGCCATCAGGGGGTCCCCGACCAGCAATCAGCCCCAGCATTTT
>14|TRBV15|TRBJ2-7|.|.
CATSRERNNYEQYF
TGTGCCACCAGCAGAGAACGAAACAACTACGAGCAGTACTTC
>15|TRBV25-1|TRBJ1-1|.|.
CASSPMEGALTEAFF
TGTGCCAGCAGCCCGATGGAAGGGGCGTTGACTGAAGCTTTCTTT
>16|TRBV2|TRBJ2-3|TRBD2|.
CAISDLAGASTDTQYF
TGTGCCATCAGTGATCTAGCGGGGGCCAGCACAGATACGCAGTATTTT
>15|TRBV4-2|TRBJ2-2|.|few
CASSQDQINTGELFF
TGTGCCAGCAGCCAAGACCAAATTAACACCGGGGAGCTGTTTTTT
>14|TRBV27|TRBJ2-5|.|few
CASSSQPGQETQYF
TGTGCCAGCAGTTCCCAACCGGGGCAAGAGACCCAGTACTTC
>20|TRBV4-1|TRBJ2-4|TRBD2|.
CASSQDASGVSMEAVNIQYF
TGCGCCAGCAGCCAAGATGCTAGCGGGGTTAGTATGGAGGCAGTAAACATTCAGTACTTC
>16|TRBV7-2|TRBJ2-3|TRBD1|.
CASSSRRDRVPDTQYF
TGTGCCAGCAGCAGTCGAAGGGACAGGGTGCCAGATACGCAGTATTTT